This T cell receptor (beta chain) was identified in a study of control samples from healthy donors and cancer patients. Method: immunoSEQ multiplex PCR; TCRdb's copy keeps in-frame clones and lacks some. There are tens of thousands of clones in the sample; about 88% occur only once, and approximately 15% lies in the top ten. The CDR3 sequence is 14 residues long. Between the trimmed V and J ends, which lost 5 bases and 3 bases, there was a span of 11 bases. The germline V gene encodes CDR1 KGHDR and CDR2 SFDVKD. The material sequenced was blood. The TCR was taken from a woman aged 70-85 years in good health. This chain uses TRBV24-1 with TRBJ2-3; no definite D call. This CDR3 reads CATSGLRDTDTQYF. The CDR3 coding sequence is TGTGCCACCAGTGGACTGCGAGATACAGATACGCAGTATTTT.